Listed here is a single TCR beta chain. As yet, its antigen is unknown. These data come from a study of vaccination and CD4 T cells after COVID-19. On the study more broadly: The study collected post-vaccine samples a median about 72 days after dose two, with a range of 14 to 241.

V was clipped by 5 bases and J by 6 bases; unmatched bases: 6. The length of the CDR3 is 15 residues. The germline V gene has CDR1 SGHAT and CDR2 FQNNGV. Cultured CD4+ T cell DNA was sequenced using the Oncomine TCR Beta short-read assay. Using its own MiXCR run on the PCR reads, TCRdb lists one record per CDR3 protein. Among approximately 15,000 distinct CDR3 sequences, less than 60% were seen once, and the ten largest hold over 7.5%. Documented treatment: roughly 11-day PBMC culture with coronavirus spike peptide pools or control peptides (ViraFEST assay). Study conclusions and caveats: Median SARS-CoV-2-reactive clonotype numbers went up from roughly 21 to 40, but not significantly.

The receptor comes from a human donor who had recovered from COVID-19. The chain couples TRBV11-2 to TRBJ2-1; 11 bases agree with TRBD2. The specimen was CD4+ T cells from blood, cultured in vitro. CDR3 loop: CASSTLAGEANEQFF. CDR3 nucleotide sequence: TGTGCCAGCAGCACACTAGCGGGAGAGGCCAATGAGCAGTTCTTC. Complete variable domain (other parts from reference TRBV11-2 and TRBJ2-1): EAGVAQSPRYKIIEKRQSVAFWCNPISGHATLYWYQQILGQGPKLLIQFQNNGVVDDSQLPKDRFSAERLKGVDSTLKIQPAKLEDSAVYLCASSTLAGEANEQFFGPGTRLTVL.